The TCR beta chain under discussion was sequenced for a study of T cell clonotyping in hematopoietic cell transplantation. Assay: immunoSEQ multiplex PCR; the TCRdb copy retains only in-frame clones and omits some. Among over 10,000 clones listed, less than 75% were seen once. Findings and limits, study-wide: Graft donor and pretransplant recipient Inverse Simpson Index values predicted broader posttransplant TCR diversity.

With respect to this clone: As yet, its antigen is unknown.

Germline CDR1 is MNHNY and CDR2 is SVGAGI (reference sequence). Trimming left V 2 bases short and J 4 bases short, with 14 bases between. The CDR3 consists of 15 residues. The chain is built from TRBV6-6 and TRBJ1-2, with D maybe TRBD1 (6 bases). This TCR was sampled from a male patient in his sixties or seventies who had an allogeneic stem cell transplant from an unrelated donor, so the T cells may come from the graft donor. Some clones in this sample may be carry-over from other donors' samples. The sample here was peripheral blood mononuclear cells, taken 180 days after allogeneic stem cell transplant. The CDR3 region is CASSYDSGDPYGYTF. CDR3 DNA: TGTGCCAGCAGTTACGACTCAGGGGACCCCTATGGCTACACCTTC.